The 23 T cell receptor beta chains given below trace back to one sample, sequenced in a study of shared clonotypes between healthy human individuals. Produced via immunoSEQ multiplex PCR; TCRdb's table is partial and in-frame only. The sample lists under 2,500,000 clones; almost 96% were seen once. Sequences were obtained from naive CD4+ T cells sorted from blood. As to subset: CD45RA+ positively selected. The receptors originated from a man aged 18 to 35 in good health.

The chain employs TRBV5-6 and TRBJ1-2, with TRBD1 identical over 9 bases. CDR1 and CDR2 (germline): SGHDT, YYEEEE. The CDR3 is made up of 15 amino acids. V gave up 2 bases and J gave up 7 bases; unmatched junction bases: 9. CDR3 DNA: TGTGCCAGCAGCTTCCGGGACAGGGAAATAAGTGGCTACACCTTC. Translation gives CASSFRDREISGYTF.

This rearrangement joins TRBV29-1 to TRBJ1-2; D unresolved. Germline CDR1 SQVTM, CDR2 ANQGSEA. The CDR3 contains 12 residues. V gave up 4 bases and J gave up 2 bases, with 8 bases separating them. DNA of the CDR3: TGCAGCGTTGTAGGCAGAAACTATGGCTACACCTTC. Translation: CSVVGRNYGYTF. The full variable domain, in which reference TRBV29-1 and TRBJ1-2 provide the parts outside the CDR3, is SAVISQKPSRDICQRGTSLTIQCQVDSQVTMMFWYRQQPGQSLTLIATANQGSEATYESGFVIDKFPISRPNLTFSTLTVSNMSPEDSSIYLCSVVGRNYGYTFGSGTRLTVV.

Turning to this clone: At the DNA level, this CDR3 is encoded by other sequences in the same sample as well. The chain employs TRBV7-3 and TRBJ2-2, with D possibly being TRBD1 (6 bases). This CDR3 spans 15 amino acids. CDR1 is SGHTA, CDR2 FQGTGA, per germline. V was trimmed by 5 bases and J by 1 base, leaving 11 bases between them. This CDR3 is CASSPQGGNTGELFF. CDR3 DNA: TGTGCCAGCAGCCCCCAAGGGGGGAACACCGGGGAGCTGTTTTTT.

This clone appeared once. The chain joins TRBV19 to TRBJ2-3; 12 bases map to TRBD2. From germline, CDR1 is LNHDA and CDR2 SQIVND (reference sequence). The V segment lost 10 bases and the J segment 2 bases; nucleotides outside the gene matches: 22. CDR3 length equals 20 residues. The CDR3 DNA follows: TGTGCCACCGCGGACAGGGCCCGGGGCCTAGCGGGAGGGCCCACAGATACGCAGTATTTT. Amino acid sequence: CATADRARGLAGGPTDTQYF.

The CDR3 DNA sequence: TGTGCCAGCAGCTTAGGAGGGTTTGGCGAGCAGTACTTC. Translating gives CASSLGGFGEQYF. The V and J genes are TRBV7-2 and TRBJ2-7; D perhaps matches TRBD2 (5 bases). Germline CDR1 SGHTA, CDR2 FQGNSA. The V gene lost 1 base and the J gene lost 6 bases, with 10 bases spanning the gap. This CDR3 spans 13 amino acids.

The chain has TRBV6-5 and TRBJ2-5, with 7 positions matching TRBD1. In germline, CDR1 is MNHEY, CDR2 SVGAGI. Unmatched junction bases numbered 5, after V lost 5 bases and J lost 2 bases. The CDR3 has 14 residues. The chain's CDR3 is CASSPPTGQETQYF. The CDR3 DNA reads TGTGCCAGCAGTCCCCCGACAGGGCAAGAGACCCAGTACTTC.

CDR3 in amino acids: CASSPFDRLVGGELFF. The CDR3 bases are TGTGCCAGCTCGCCCTTCGACAGGCTGGTTGGCGGGGAGCTGTTTTTT. This rearrangement joins TRBV18 to TRBJ2-2; a weak D match, TRBD1 (6 bases). The CDR3 is 16 residues long. In germline, CDR1 is KGHSH, CDR2 LQKENI. The V end was cut by 6 bases, the J end by 7 bases, with 21 bases between.

V and J are TRBV21-1 and TRBJ1-2. TRBV21-1 is described as a pseudogene. This CDR3 region has 14 residues. CDR3 region: CASSKDWGARGYTF. CDR3 in DNA: TGTGCCAGCAGCAAAGACTGGGGGGCGCGCGGCTACACCTTC.

The rearrangement links TRBV28 to TRBJ1-2; 7 bases agree with TRBD1. Germline CDR1 MDHEN, CDR2 SYDVKM. Unmatched junction bases numbered 4, after V lost 2 bases and J lost 4 bases. This CDR3 spans 14 amino acids. The CDR3 is CASSLEGASYGYTF. The DNA for the CDR3 is TGTGCCAGCAGTTTAGAGGGGGCGAGCTATGGCTACACCTTC.

The V call is TRBV4-1, the J call TRBJ2-2; 7 bases are a match to TRBD2. Per the germline V gene, CDR1 is MGHRA and CDR2 is YSYEKL. This CDR3 spans 18 amino acids. V lost 1 base, J lost 0 bases, and 8 bases stayed unmatched. The CDR3 spells CASSQVLYSGANTGELFF. In nucleotides, the CDR3 is TGCGCCAGCAGCCAAGTTCTTTACAGCGGGGCGAACACCGGGGAGCTGTTTTTT.

The gene calls are TRBV27 and TRBJ2-1, with 7 bases that match TRBD1. From germline, CDR1 is MNHEY and CDR2 SMNVEV (reference sequence). The V gene end was trimmed by 5 bases and the J gene end by 5 bases; junction bases not matched to a gene: 12. The CDR3 runs to 16 residues. CDR3: CASSPRLRQGDNEQFF. The CDR3 DNA is TGTGCCAGCAGTCCCAGGTTGAGACAGGGCGACAATGAGCAGTTCTTC.

The chain recombines TRBV18 with TRBJ2-4; D is uncertain. Trimming pared 1 base from V and 5 bases from J, leaving 9 bases between. Germline V lookup: CDR1 KGHSH, CDR2 LQKENI. This CDR3 region has 14 residues. Here the CDR3 reads CASSPLPAQNIQYF. The CDR3 DNA reads as TGTGCCAGCTCACCACTTCCCGCACAAAACATTCAGTACTTC.

The chain carries TRBV7-9 and TRBJ2-1; TRBD1 agrees at 10 bases. The CDR3 has 16 residues. With V trimmed by 4 bases and J by 5 bases, 8 bases remained unmatched. Per germline, CDR1 SEHNR and CDR2 FQNEAQ (reference sequence). The CDR3 DNA reads as TGTGCCAGCAGCTCGGGACAGGGGACCTCTAACAATGAGCAGTTCTTC. This sequence encodes CASSSGQGTSNNEQFF.

This clone was observed once. V is TRBV7-8 and J is TRBJ2-2; D not resolved. Trimming left V 5 bases short and J 4 bases short, with 17 bases between. The V gene's germline CDR1 is SGHVS and CDR2 FQNEAQ. The CDR3 is made up of 16 amino acids. The CDR3 loop reads CASSREDSLGTGELFF. For the CDR3, the DNA is TGTGCCAGCAGCCGAGAAGACTCCCTCGGCACCGGGGAGCTGTTTTTT.

The V call is TRBV15, the J call TRBJ2-2; D is possibly TRBD1 (6 bases). Trimming took 9 bases from V and 7 from J, leaving 21 bases between them. In germline, CDR1 is LNHNV, CDR2 YYDKDF (reference sequence). CDR3 size: 15 residues. The CDR3 DNA is TGTGCCACGGGTAGCAGGCTGGGGGCTGGCGGGGAGCTGTTTTTT. Protein: CATGSRLGAGGELFF.

The chain combines TRBV20-1 with TRBJ2-1; D call uncertain. The CDR3 extends over 11 amino acids. V shed 0 bases and J shed 10 bases, with 7 bases lying between them. Germline V gene lookup returns CDR1 DFQATT and CDR2 SNEGSKA (reference sequence). In nucleotides, the CDR3 is TGCAGTGCTAGAGATCTGCCGGAGCAGTTCTTC. Translating gives CSARDLPEQFF.

The chain has TRBV11-2 and TRBJ2-5; D is unresolved. Trimming removed 5 bases from V and 1 base from J, with 11 bases in between. Germline CDR1 and CDR2: SGHAT and FQNNGV. The CDR3 sequence is 14 residues long. The CDR3 nucleotides read TGTGCCAGCAGCCCCCCCCGGGTCCAAGAGACCCAGTACTTC. Translating it yields CASSPPRVQETQYF.

A word on this clone: This sample also contains other DNA sequences that code for the same CDR3. The chain uses TRBV27 and TRBJ1-6; D possibly corresponds to TRBD1 (5 bases). The CDR3 spans 16 residues. Germline V gives CDR1 MNHEY, CDR2 SMNVEV (reference sequence). The germline V and J ends were trimmed by 0 bases and 2 bases, with 8 bases remaining between them. Written as DNA, the CDR3 is TGTGCCAGCAGTTTATCGGGGGGGACCTATAATTCACCCCTCCACTTT. It yields the protein CASSLSGGTYNSPLHF.

The genes are TRBV30 and TRBJ2-7; D might be TRBD1 (5 bases). CDR3 length equals 11 residues. Per germline, CDR1 GTSNPN and CDR2 SVGIG (reference sequence). The germline V and J ends were trimmed by 5 bases and 3 bases, with 8 bases remaining between them. The CDR3 loop is CAWRTLYEQYF. CDR3 nucleotides: TGTGCCTGGCGGACACTCTACGAGCAGTACTTC.

The chain recombines TRBV7-3 with TRBJ2-1; D perhaps matches TRBD2 (6 bases). CDR3 size: 15 residues. CDR1 is SGHTA and CDR2 is FQGTGA in the germline V gene. Trimming shortened V by 1 base and J by 3 bases, and 10 bases separated the two germline ends. The CDR3 DNA is TGTGCCAGCAGCTTAAATGCGGGAAACTACAATGAGCAGTTCTTC. The encoded protein is CASSLNAGNYNEQFF.

This clone showed up just a few times. This sequence joins TRBV11-2 and TRBJ2-5; perhaps TRBD2 as D (7 bases). The CDR3 is 14 residues long. The V and J ends lost 4 bases and 7 bases respectively, with 16 bases between them. Germline V gene sequence: CDR1 SGHAT, CDR2 FQNNGV. This chain's CDR3 is CASSSLVGGRTQYF. The CDR3, as DNA: TGTGCCAGCAGCTCCCTCGTGGGGGGGCGGACCCAGTACTTC.

The chain recombines TRBV12-5 with TRBJ1-1, with D possibly being TRBD1 (5 bases). V shed 1 base and J shed 3 bases, with 15 bases lying between them. In germline, CDR1 is LGHNT, CDR2 FRNRAP. CDR3 size: 16 residues. The CDR3 sequence is CASGLGWGASDTEAFF. In nucleotides, the CDR3 is TGTGCTAGTGGTTTGGGATGGGGCGCTTCGGACACTGAAGCTTTCTTT.

The chain links TRBV2 to TRBJ2-1; unclear D gene. CDR1 is SNHLY, CDR2 FYNNEI, per germline. Trimming left V 6 bases short and J 8 bases short, with 20 bases between. This CDR3 has 15 amino acids. CDR3 region: CASREPWKGVYEQFF. In DNA form, the CDR3 reads TGTGCCAGCAGGGAGCCATGGAAGGGTGTATATGAGCAGTTCTTC.